Presented here are 19 T cell receptor beta chains from one specimen sequenced in a study of cytomegalovirus exposure and HLA in healthy donors. The PCR had 60 Vbeta and 13 Jbeta primers. Clones were sequenced by immunoSEQ multiplex PCR, and TCRdb holds only the in-frame ones, with some missing. The sample shows roughly 190,000 clones, about four fifths of them seen only once. The material sequenced was PBMCs. The receptors were gathered from a woman in her forties or fifties in good health and CMV-seropositive.

This chain joins TRBV11-3 and TRBJ2-3; D unresolved. Trimming took off 1 base at V and 4 bases at J, with 6 bases between the two ends. CDR1 is SGHNT, CDR2 YENEEA, per germline. The CDR3 has 13 residues. DNA for the CDR3: TGTGCCAGCAGCTTAGGCTATCCAGATACGCAGTATTTT. It encodes CASSLGYPDTQYF.

The CDR3, as DNA: TGTGCCAGCAGCTTGGCCCCAGGGTCTGAAAAACTGTTTTTT. It is translated as CASSLAPGSEKLFF. The J gene is TRBJ1-4, the V gene TRBV5-4; TRBD1 might be the D (5 bases). Germline lookup yields CDR1 SGHNT and CDR2 YYREEE (reference sequence). There are 14 residues in the CDR3. V lost 0 bases and J lost 7, with 10 bases in between.

This clone occurred once. The chain is built from TRBV15 and TRBJ2-7, with 11 bases aligning to TRBD2. Germline V gives CDR1 LNHNV, CDR2 YYDKDF (reference sequence). Unmatched junction bases numbered 5, after V lost 1 base and J lost 0 bases. The CDR3 consists of 17 residues. The CDR3 spells CATSRGTSGWSSYEQYF. The CDR3 DNA sequence: TGTGCCACCAGCAGAGGGACTAGCGGGTGGAGCTCCTACGAGCAGTACTTC.

Concerning this clone itself: Other nucleotide sequences from this sample produce the same CDR3. This chain connects TRBV7-9 to TRBJ1-4, with 10 bases aligning to TRBD1. Unmatched junction bases numbered 1, after V lost 1 base and J lost 8 bases. Germline CDR1 SEHNR, CDR2 FQNEAQ (reference sequence). The length of the CDR3 is 14 residues. CDR3 nucleotides: TGTGCCAGCAGCTTAGGGGACAGGGGCGAAAAACTGTTTTTT. It translates to CASSLGDRGEKLFF.

The chain links TRBV5-8 to TRBJ2-7; 8 bases are a match to TRBD2. The junction had 12 bases not matched to a gene; V was cut back by 0 bases and J by 1 base. The CDR3 runs 18 residues. CDR1 is SGHTS and CDR2 is YDEGEE in the germline V gene. The CDR3 coding sequence is TGTGCCAGCAGCTTGGGGTCGGGGGGGCCGTTGGGATCCTACGAGCAGTACTTC. It translates to CASSLGSGGPLGSYEQYF.

The chain employs TRBV11-1 and TRBJ2-2, with D uncertain. The CDR3 is 15 residues long. Per germline, CDR1 SGHAT and CDR2 FQDESV (reference sequence). The V end lost 1 base, the J end lost 3 bases, and 9 bases lay between the germline ends. This CDR3 reads CASSLDGRYTGELFF. The CDR3 DNA follows: TGTGCCAGCAGCTTAGATGGCAGATACACCGGGGAGCTGTTTTTT.

The chain joins TRBV30 to TRBJ1-6; unclear D gene. The CDR3 covers 15 residues. The germline gives CDR1 GTSNPN, CDR2 SVGIG (reference sequence). V was pared by 1 base and J by 1 base, with 8 bases between. In DNA, the CDR3 is TGTGCCTGGAGTGCGGGTAGATCCTATAATTCACCCCTCCACTTT. Translated: CAWSAGRSYNSPLHF.

The V and J genes are TRBV5-1 and TRBJ1-1; 8 nucleotides match TRBD1. V shed 2 bases, J shed 2 bases, and the junction held 8 bases outside the gene matches. Germline CDR1 reads SGHRS; CDR2 reads YFSETQ. CDR3 length: 16 amino acids. CDR3: CASSFTPGQVNTEAFF. CDR3 nucleotide sequence: TGCGCCAGCAGCTTTACCCCGGGACAGGTTAACACTGAAGCTTTCTTT.

V gene TRBV11-2 combines with J gene TRBJ1-1; 7 nucleotides match TRBD1. The CDR3 has 14 amino acids. The trim removed 4 bases at V and 5 bases at J, leaving 7 bases unmatched. Germline values: CDR1 SGHAT, CDR2 FQNNGV. In DNA form, the CDR3 reads TGTGCCAGCAGCTCAAACAGGGGTAGGACTGAAGCTTTCTTT. As protein: CASSSNRGRTEAFF.

The chain employs TRBV11-1 and TRBJ1-3; the D is unclear. CDR1 is SGHAT, CDR2 FQDESV, per germline (reference sequence). V gave up 1 base and J gave up 4 bases, with 11 bases separating them. There are 15 residues in the CDR3. CDR3 sequence reads: CASSLVRGSGNTIYF. The CDR3 coding sequence is TGTGCCAGCAGCTTAGTTCGGGGATCCGGAAACACCATATATTTT.

About this clone: A junction end diverges from the germline sequence, so it may reflect a read error. J is TRBJ1-1 and V is TRBV5-6; D may be TRBD1 (6 bases). CDR1 and CDR2 from the germline V gene are SGHDT and YYEEEE. This CDR3 is built from 14 residues. The CDR3 sequence is CANSLNRAHTEAFF. The CDR3 DNA sequence: TGTGCCAACAGCTTGAACAGGGCCCACACTGAAGCTTTCTTT.

The chain links TRBV7-2 to TRBJ1-2; a weak D match, TRBD1 (6 bases). V was shortened by 4 bases and J by 7 bases, with 19 bases between the two germline ends. The CDR3 runs to 15 residues. The germline V gene encodes CDR1 SGHTA and CDR2 FQGNSA. The CDR3 reads CASSSTTGISGGYTF. CDR3 in DNA: TGTGCCAGCAGCTCTACAACAGGGATCTCGGGTGGCTACACCTTC.

The table lists this clone with a count of one. The genes are TRBV18 and TRBJ1-1, with TRBD1 identical over 8 bases. Trimming cost V 0 bases and J 11 bases; bases outside gene matches: 11. Germline CDR1 KGHSH, CDR2 LQKENI. The CDR3 loop spans 15 amino acids. CDR3 in amino acids: CASSPPTNRGVGAFF. CDR3 sequence (DNA): TGTGCCAGCTCACCACCGACCAACAGGGGGGTCGGGGCTTTCTTT. Full variable domain (rest looked up from reference TRBV18 and TRBJ1-1): NAGVMQNPRHLVRRRGQEARLRCSPMKGHSHVYWYRQLPEEGLKFMVYLQKENIIDESGMPKERFSAEFPKEGPSILRIQQVVRGDSAAYFCASSPPTNRGVGAFFGQGTRLTVV.

The rearrangement uses TRBV30 and TRBJ2-5, with 8 positions matching TRBD2. Germline V CDR1 and CDR2: GTSNPN, SVGIG (reference sequence). The length of the CDR3 is 14 residues. The trim removed 2 bases at V and 1 base at J, leaving 3 bases unmatched. As DNA, the CDR3 is TGTGCCTGGAGTACCGGGGGGGCCCAAGAGACCCAGTACTTC. Translation gives CAWSTGGAQETQYF. The full variable domain, in which reference TRBV30 and TRBJ2-5 provide the parts outside the CDR3, is SQTIHQWPATLVQPVGSPLSLECTVEGTSNPNLYWYRQAAGRGLQLLFYSVGIGQISSEVPQNLSASRPQDRQFILSSKKLLLSDSGFYLCAWSTGGAQETQYFGPGTRLLVL.

V usage is TRBV7-2 and J usage is TRBJ1-2, with no clear D. V was shortened by 1 base and J by 5 bases, with 5 bases between the two germline ends. CDR3 length: 12 amino acids. The V gene's germline CDR1 is SGHTA and CDR2 FQGNSA. The CDR3 reads CASSLVIYGYTF. DNA for the CDR3: TGTGCCAGCAGCTTAGTAATATATGGCTACACCTTC.

The chain carries TRBV6-4 and TRBJ2-1, with 7 bases fitting TRBD2. This CDR3 comprises 15 residues. The trim removed 0 bases at V and 4 bases at J, leaving 3 bases unmatched. From germline, CDR1 is MRHNA and CDR2 SNTAGT. The CDR3 spells CASSDSSGEYNEQFF. The DNA of the CDR3 is TGTGCCAGCAGTGACTCAAGCGGGGAGTACAATGAGCAGTTCTTC.

The CDR3 sequence is CASSLALQRTYQETQYF. CDR3 nucleotide sequence: TGTGCCAGCAGCTTAGCCCTACAGCGGACCTACCAAGAGACCCAGTACTTC. This chain links TRBV7-9 with TRBJ2-5, with D possibly being TRBD2 (5 bases). Germline CDR1 SEHNR, CDR2 FQNEAQ (reference sequence). V lost 0 bases, J lost 0 bases, and 14 bases lay in between. The CDR3 has 17 residues.

The CDR3 sequence: CASSGTSAGETQYF. The CDR3 DNA is TGTGCCAGCAGTGGGACTAGTGCGGGAGAGACCCAGTACTTC. The chain carries TRBV6-6 and TRBJ2-5; 8 bases align to TRBD2. The CDR3 has 14 residues. Germline-derived CDR1 and CDR2 are MNHNY and SVGAGI (reference sequence). After removal of 5 bases from V and 4 bases from J, the junction contained 6 bases not matched to a gene.

V usage is TRBV5-4 and J usage is TRBJ2-2, with a tentative D call TRBD1 (6 bases). The length of the CDR3 is 15 residues. The V end lost 4 bases, the J end lost 2 bases, and 12 bases lay between the germline ends. The germline V gene has CDR1 SGHNT and CDR2 YYREEE (reference sequence). The CDR3 sequence is CASSDRTVNTGELFF. The CDR3 DNA reads TGTGCCAGCAGCGACCGGACAGTAAACACCGGGGAGCTGTTTTTT.